Presented here are 24 T cell receptor beta chains from one specimen sequenced in a study of T cells in Graves' hyperthyroidism and ophthalmopathy. Amplified regions were TCR beta CDR3 sequences from RNA transcripts. Carried out on the TCR CDR3, a first-round RT-PCR used the HTBI primer set. TCRdb recomputed calls from the multiplex PCR reads with MiXCR, one row per CDR3 protein. The data contain 300,000 to 450,000 distinct CDR3 sequences, 20% to 30% of them seen just once; the ten biggest clones take up around 79%. Sequencing was carried out using blood. These receptors originate from a man in his fifties with Graves' hyperthyroidism.

The chain uses TRBV24-1 and TRBJ2-1, with D hard to call. The CDR3 loop spans 14 amino acids. V lost 5 bases, J lost 8 bases, and 15 bases lay in between. Germline CDR1 reads KGHDR; CDR2 reads SFDVKD. CDR3 in amino acids: CATSGIISPYEQFF. The CDR3 bases are TGTGCCACCAGTGGTATTATATCTCCATATGAGCAGTTCTTC.

The genes are TRBV20-1 and TRBJ1-5; no firm D call. V lost 5 bases and J lost 2, with 10 bases in between. Germline lookup yields CDR1 DFQATT and CDR2 SNEGSKA (reference sequence). CDR3 length: 13 residues. CDR3 nucleotide sequence: TGCAGTGCTGAGAAAGACGGCAATCAGCCCCAGCATTTT. This encodes CSAEKDGNQPQHF.

This chain joins TRBV24-1 and TRBJ2-5; 11 positions agree with TRBD2. There are 15 residues in the CDR3. Losses at the gene ends were 3 bases for V and 4 bases for J; bases not matched to a gene: 3. Germline assignment: CDR1 KGHDR and CDR2 SFDVKD. The CDR3 loop is CATSDGGLAGETQYF. DNA of the CDR3: TGTGCCACCAGTGATGGTGGACTAGCGGGAGAGACCCAGTACTTC.

This clonotype was seen only a few times. The chain employs TRBV10-3 and TRBJ2-7, with D tentatively TRBD2 (5 bases). Germline lookup yields CDR1 ENHRY and CDR2 SYGVKD. Trimming pared 10 bases from V and 3 bases from J, leaving 16 bases between. The CDR3 spans 13 residues. CDR3 region: CATLEGDYYEQYF. CDR3 DNA: TGTGCCACCCTAGAGGGAGATTACTACGAGCAGTACTTC.

This clonotype has only a few counts. The chain links TRBV10-3 to TRBJ1-1, with 8 bases lining up with TRBD1. CDR3 length equals 12 residues. V lost 10 bases and J lost 8; bases outside the gene matches: 9. Germline lookup yields CDR1 ENHRY and CDR2 SYGVKD. The CDR3 nucleotides are TGTGCCACCAGGACAGGGTTAAAAGAAGCTTTCTTT. Protein sequence: CATRTGLKEAFF.

This clonotype was seen a handful of times. The chain links TRBV20-1 to TRBJ1-5; D remains ambiguous. The CDR3 has 14 amino acids. Germline CDR1 DFQATT, CDR2 SNEGSKA (reference sequence). With 5 bases removed from V and 2 bases from J, the gap between germline ends came to 13 bases. This chain's CDR3 is CSASPTDGNQPQHF. Written as DNA, the CDR3 is TGCAGTGCTTCACCCACAGACGGCAATCAGCCCCAGCATTTT.

The chain uses TRBV6-1 and TRBJ2-6; no definite D call. This CDR3 is built from 16 residues. V was trimmed by 5 bases and J by 0 bases, leaving 11 bases between them. CDR1 and CDR2 from the germline V gene are MNHNS and SASEGT. The CDR3 sequence: CASSLGLLSGANVLTF. CDR3 sequence (DNA): TGTGCCAGCAGTCTCGGGCTCCTCTCTGGGGCCAACGTCCTGACTTTC.

This clonotype was recorded a few times. V gene TRBV20-1 combines with J gene TRBJ2-3, with a weak D call TRBD1 (5 bases). The CDR3 has 14 residues. Between the trimmed V and J ends, which lost 5 bases and 5 bases, there was a span of 17 bases. Germline V gene sequence: CDR1 DFQATT, CDR2 SNEGSKA (reference sequence). Here the CDR3 DNA reads TGCAGTGCTCTTCCGACAGCTCTCGAAGATACGCAGTATTTT. Amino acid sequence: CSALPTALEDTQYF.

This clonotype was recorded a few times. The chain employs TRBV3-1 and TRBJ1-4, with TRBD1 as a possible D gene (5 bases). This CDR3 comprises 14 residues. Germline CDR1 and CDR2: LGHDT and YNNKEL (reference sequence). The V and J ends lost 2 bases and 5 bases respectively, with 9 bases between them. As DNA, the CDR3 is TGTGCCAGCAGCCAACCAGGGAGAAATGAAAAACTGTTTTTT. Amino acids: CASSQPGRNEKLFF.

V is TRBV6-1 and J is TRBJ2-1, with D possibly being TRBD1 (5 bases). V was trimmed by 1 base and J by 7 bases, leaving 14 bases between them. The CDR3 sequence is 15 residues long. CDR1 and CDR2 from the germline V gene are MNHNS and SASEGT. In DNA form, the CDR3 reads TGTGCCAGCAGTGAAGTTGGCCCCAACAGGAATGAGCAGTTCTTC. Translating it yields CASSEVGPNRNEQFF.

The chain joins TRBV7-3 to TRBJ2-3, with D perhaps TRBD1 (5 bases). The CDR3 sequence is 12 residues long. From germline, CDR1 is SGHTA and CDR2 FQGTGA. Trimming took 5 bases from V and 7 from J, leaving 10 bases between them. CDR3 bases: TGTGCCAGCAGCAACGACAGATATACGCAGTATTTT. Translating gives CASSNDRYTQYF.

Ten or more counts support this clonotype. The CDR3 loop is CASSEGLLRDEQFF. The CDR3 nucleotides read TGTGCCAGCAGTGAAGGGCTACTTAGGGATGAGCAGTTCTTC. The J gene is TRBJ2-1, the V gene TRBV6-1; D call uncertain. This CDR3 is built from 14 residues. V lost 1 base and J 8 bases, leaving 12 bases between the germline ends. The germline gives CDR1 MNHNS, CDR2 SASEGT.

The chain couples TRBV28 to TRBJ1-1; D call uncertain. The CDR3 sequence is 15 residues long. Trimming cost V 5 bases and J 3 bases, with 16 bases left between them. The V gene's germline CDR1 is MDHEN and CDR2 SYDVKM. CDR3: CASSLLGQADTEAFF. As DNA, the CDR3 is TGTGCCAGCAGTCTATTAGGGCAGGCGGACACTGAAGCTTTCTTT. Full variable domain (remainder filled in from reference TRBV28 and TRBJ1-1): DVKVTQSSRYLVKRTGEKVFLECVQDMDHENMFWYRQDPGLGLRLIYFSYDVKMKEKGDIPEGYSVSREKKERFSLILESASTNQTSMYLCASSLLGQADTEAFFGQGTRLTVV.

CDR3: CASSSSGQSYEQYF. CDR3 nucleotide sequence: TGTGCCAGCAGCTCGTCGGGACAGTCCTACGAGCAGTACTTC. V usage is TRBV7-9 and J usage is TRBJ2-7; 7 bases agree with TRBD1. This CDR3 spans 14 amino acids. After removal of 4 bases from V and 1 base from J, the junction contained 4 bases not matched to a gene. Germline V lookup: CDR1 SEHNR, CDR2 FQNEAQ (reference sequence).

This chain connects TRBV19 to TRBJ2-6, with TRBD2 identical over 8 bases. V shed 3 bases, J shed 3 bases, and the junction held 10 bases outside the gene matches. Germline V gene lookup returns CDR1 LNHDA and CDR2 SQIVND (reference sequence). This CDR3 is built from 18 residues. This chain's CDR3 is CASSIRLAGPFGANVLTF. DNA of the CDR3: TGTGCCAGTAGTATTCGCCTAGCGGGTCCGTTTGGGGCCAACGTCCTGACTTTC.

The rearrangement uses TRBV29-1 and TRBJ2-7; D may be TRBD1 (5 bases). CDR3 length: 11 residues. Germline V gene data show CDR1 as SQVTM and CDR2 as ANQGSEA. The CDR3 DNA sequence: TGCGCCGGGCTAGAAGGGGCCGAGCAGTACTTC. Translated: CAGLEGAEQYF.

Many counts were recorded for this clonotype. The chain is built from TRBV5-6 and TRBJ1-2; D gene unclear. Trimming left V 4 bases short and J 4 bases short, with 11 bases between. Germline assignment: CDR1 SGHDT and CDR2 YYEEEE. The CDR3 sequence is 13 residues long. CDR3 residues: CASSQDRGYGYTF. The CDR3 DNA sequence: TGTGCCAGCAGCCAGGACCGAGGCTATGGCTACACCTTC.

The chain links TRBV7-6 to TRBJ1-4, with TRBD1 identical over 7 bases. V lost 5 bases and J lost 4; bases outside the gene matches: 7. Germline CDR1 and CDR2: SGHVS and FNYEAQ. The CDR3 loop spans 15 amino acids. This CDR3 is CASSKGTAYNEKLFF. The CDR3 DNA follows: TGTGCCAGCAGCAAGGGGACAGCATATAATGAAAAACTGTTTTTT. The whole variable domain, remainder taken from reference TRBV7-6 and TRBJ1-4, is GAGVSQSPRYKVTKRGQDVALRCDPISGHVSLYWYRQALGQGPEFLTYFNYEAQQDKSGLPNDRFSAERPEGSISTLTIQRTEQRDSAMYRCASSKGTAYNEKLFFGSGTQLSVL.

The chain recombines TRBV7-9 with TRBJ2-3; TRBD2 matches at 13 bases. The trim removed 6 bases at V and 0 bases at J, leaving 6 bases unmatched. The CDR3 spans 17 residues. Germline CDR1 reads SEHNR; CDR2 reads FQNEAQ (reference sequence). CDR3: CASRLTSGRTSTDTQYF. The CDR3 nucleotides are TGTGCCAGCAGACTGACTAGCGGGAGGACTAGCACAGATACGCAGTATTTT.

This clonotype was seen repeatedly, ten times or more. The chain combines TRBV7-3 with TRBJ2-3; 9 nucleotides line up with TRBD2. This CDR3 is built from 15 residues. V lost 3 bases, J lost 4 bases, and 5 bases stayed unmatched. Germline V CDR1 and CDR2: SGHTA, FQGTGA. The CDR3 region is CASSFSGSRADTQYF. In DNA form, the CDR3 reads TGTGCCAGCAGCTTTAGCGGGAGTAGGGCAGATACGCAGTATTTT.

This rearrangement joins TRBV6-9 to TRBJ2-1, with TRBD2 matching over 11 bases. With V trimmed by 3 bases and J by 6 bases, 10 bases remained unmatched. This CDR3 is 17 amino acids long. Germline CDR1 reads MNHGY; CDR2 reads SVAAGI. The CDR3 spells CASSYGLAGLLGNEQFF. As DNA, the CDR3 is TGTGCCAGCAGTTACGGACTAGCGGGTCTCTTAGGCAATGAGCAGTTCTTC.

This clonotype has a handful of counts. The V gene is TRBV5-1, the J gene TRBJ1-1; 10 bases align to TRBD1. The CDR3 is 14 amino acids. Germline values: CDR1 SGHRS, CDR2 YFSETQ. Trimming at V came to 5 bases and at J to 4 bases, leaving 5 bases not matched to a gene. CDR3 region: CASRGTGDSTEAFF. DNA of the CDR3: TGCGCCAGCAGGGGGACAGGGGATAGCACTGAAGCTTTCTTT.

The rearrangement joins TRBV7-9 to TRBJ2-1; no clear D gene. CDR3 length: 17 residues. V was trimmed by 5 bases and J by 0 bases, leaving 17 bases between them. Germline V gives CDR1 SEHNR, CDR2 FQNEAQ (reference sequence). In DNA form, the CDR3 reads TGTGCCAGCAGCCCAAGGGTAGGGCTGAGCTCCTACAATGAGCAGTTCTTC. Its translation: CASSPRVGLSSYNEQFF.

This clonotype was detected many times. The V gene is TRBV7-3, the J gene TRBJ1-1; D unresolved. The V gene lost 0 bases and the J gene lost 4 bases, with 6 bases spanning the gap. Germline CDR1 is SGHTA and CDR2 is FQGTGA. CDR3 length: 13 residues. This CDR3 reads CASSLTLSTEAFF. In DNA, the CDR3 is TGTGCCAGCAGCTTAACGTTGAGCACTGAAGCTTTCTTT. Variable domain in full (rest from reference TRBV7-3 and TRBJ1-1): GAGVSQTPSNKVTEKGKYVELRCDPISGHTALYWYRQSLGQGPEFLIYFQGTGAADDSGLPNDRFFAVRPEGSVSTLKIQRTERGDSAVYLCASSLTLSTEAFFGQGTRLTVV.